These 6 T cell receptor beta chains were sequenced from one sample in a study of blood T cell repertoires in COVID-19. Profiling relied on immunoSEQ multiplex PCR, and the TCRdb table lists in-frame clones only, not all of them. The sample records approximately 130,000 clones, roughly 79% being singletons. Sequencing used peripheral blood. The receptors stem from an elderly man with acute or convalescent COVID-19.

The CDR3 spells CASSLVGREPQHF. The CDR3 coding sequence is TGTGCCAGCAGCTTAGTTGGGCGGGAGCCCCAGCATTTT. V and J are TRBV7-8 and TRBJ1-5; D gene unclear. With 1 base removed from V and 8 bases from J, the gap between germline ends came to 9 bases. The CDR3 runs 13 residues. Germline lookup yields CDR1 SGHVS and CDR2 FQNEAQ.

V and J are TRBV6-2 or TRBV6-3 and TRBJ1-5, with TRBD1 matching over 11 bases. The CDR3 is 15 amino acids. The germline gives CDR1 MNHEY, CDR2 SVGEGT. With V trimmed by 4 bases and J by 7 bases, 6 bases remained unmatched. The CDR3 sequence: CASSFGTGGNQPQHF. The DNA for the CDR3 is TGTGCCAGCAGTTTCGGGACAGGGGGTAACCAGCCCCAGCATTTT.

V is TRBV6-5 and J is TRBJ1-1; TRBD1 aligns across 9 bases. The CDR3 sequence is 15 residues long. The germline gives CDR1 MNHEY, CDR2 SVGAGI. J was trimmed by 1 base and V by 0 bases; bases with no gene match: 0. CDR3 in DNA: TGTGCCAGCAGTTACTCGGGACAGGGGAACACTGAAGCTTTCTTT. Translating gives CASSYSGQGNTEAFF.

With respect to this clone: The junction and the germline gene differ at one end; a read error may be behind it. The rearrangement uses TRBV5-4 and TRBJ1-2; TRBD1 might be the D (6 bases). The germline CDR1 and CDR2 sequences are SGHNT and YYREEE (reference sequence). The CDR3 totals 18 residues. CDR3 nucleotides: TGTGCCAGCACCTTGGGGGGGCGGACCCCGGGGTTTATGGGAGGCTACACCTTC. It specifies CASTLGGRTPGFMGGYTF.

V usage is TRBV3-1 (or the pseudogene TRBV3-2) and J usage is TRBJ1-3; 9 nucleotides line up with TRBD1. Germline CDR1 is LGHDT and CDR2 is YNNKEL (reference sequence). This CDR3 spans 16 amino acids. Trimming removed 1 base from V and 0 bases from J; junction bases left unmatched: 1. The CDR3 spells CASSQGDRDSGNTIYF. Written as DNA, the CDR3 is TGTGCCAGCAGCCAAGGGGACAGGGACTCTGGAAACACCATATATTTT.

The chain couples TRBV2 to TRBJ1-2; 8 nucleotides agree with TRBD1. The ends lost 7 bases at V and 5 bases at J; junction bases unmatched: 12. Germline V gene sequence: CDR1 SNHLY, CDR2 FYNNEI. The CDR3 has 15 residues. CDR3 nucleotides: TGTGCCAGCACCCTCCTCTCCCAGGGGGCTTATGGCTACACCTTC. The encoded protein is CASTLLSQGAYGYTF.